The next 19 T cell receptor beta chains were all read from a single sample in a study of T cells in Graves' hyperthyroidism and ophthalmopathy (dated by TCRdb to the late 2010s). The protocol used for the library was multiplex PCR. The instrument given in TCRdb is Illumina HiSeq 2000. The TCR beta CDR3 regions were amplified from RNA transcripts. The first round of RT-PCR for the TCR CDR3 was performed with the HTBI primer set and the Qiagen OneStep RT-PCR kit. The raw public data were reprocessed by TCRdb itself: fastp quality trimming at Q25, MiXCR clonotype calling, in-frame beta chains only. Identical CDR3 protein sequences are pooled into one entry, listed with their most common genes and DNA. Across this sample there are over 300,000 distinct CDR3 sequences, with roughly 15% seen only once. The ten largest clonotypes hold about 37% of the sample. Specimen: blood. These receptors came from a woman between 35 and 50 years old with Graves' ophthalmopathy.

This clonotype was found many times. This chain's CDR3 is CASSWTGTSAEQYF. The CDR3, as DNA: TGTGCCAGCAGCTGGACCGGGACTAGCGCCGAGCAGTACTTC. J is TRBJ2-7 and V is TRBV11-3, with 10 positions matching TRBD2. The CDR3 spans 14 residues. Germline-derived CDR1 and CDR2 are SGHNT and YENEEA. Trimming at V came to 4 bases and at J to 6 bases, leaving 6 bases not matched to a gene.

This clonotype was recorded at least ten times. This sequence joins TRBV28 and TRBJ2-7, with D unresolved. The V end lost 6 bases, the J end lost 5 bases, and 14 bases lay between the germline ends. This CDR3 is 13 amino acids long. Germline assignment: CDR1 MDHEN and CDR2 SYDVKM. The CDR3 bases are TGTGCCAGCAGCATGCTAGTGAGTCACGAGCAGTACTTC. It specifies CASSMLVSHEQYF. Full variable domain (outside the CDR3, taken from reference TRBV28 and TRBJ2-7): DVKVTQSSRYLVKRTGEKVFLECVQDMDHENMFWYRQDPGLGLRLIYFSYDVKMKEKGDIPEGYSVSREKKERFSLILESASTNQTSMYLCASSMLVSHEQYFGPGTRLTVT.

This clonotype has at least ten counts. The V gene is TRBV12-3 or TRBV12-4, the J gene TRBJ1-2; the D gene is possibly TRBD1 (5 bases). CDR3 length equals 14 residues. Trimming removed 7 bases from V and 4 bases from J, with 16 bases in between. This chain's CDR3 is CASTDGRGGYGYTF. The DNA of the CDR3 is TGTGCCAGCACCGACGGGAGGGGCGGCTATGGCTACACCTTC.

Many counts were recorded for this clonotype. The CDR3 DNA reads TGTGCCAGCAGGCCGGGACAGGTCGATGAGCAGTTCTTC. Encoded protein: CASRPGQVDEQFF. This sequence joins TRBV12-3 or TRBV12-4 and TRBJ2-1, with 8 bases aligning to TRBD1. This CDR3 is built from 13 residues. V lost 6 bases to trimming and J lost 8 bases; unmatched junction nucleotides: 6.

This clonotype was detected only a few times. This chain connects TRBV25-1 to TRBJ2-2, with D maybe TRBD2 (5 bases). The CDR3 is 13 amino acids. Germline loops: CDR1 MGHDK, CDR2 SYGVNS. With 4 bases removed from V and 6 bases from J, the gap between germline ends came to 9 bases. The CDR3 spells CASSGQRAGELFF. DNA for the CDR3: TGTGCCAGCAGTGGTCAGAGGGCCGGGGAGCTGTTTTTT.

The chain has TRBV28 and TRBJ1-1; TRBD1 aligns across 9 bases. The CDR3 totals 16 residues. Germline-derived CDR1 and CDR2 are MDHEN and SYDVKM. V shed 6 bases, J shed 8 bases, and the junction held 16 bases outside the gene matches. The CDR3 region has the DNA TGTGCCAGCAGGACTAAGAAACAGGGGGCCGTCCGGGAAGCTTTCTTT. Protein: CASRTKKQGAVREAFF.

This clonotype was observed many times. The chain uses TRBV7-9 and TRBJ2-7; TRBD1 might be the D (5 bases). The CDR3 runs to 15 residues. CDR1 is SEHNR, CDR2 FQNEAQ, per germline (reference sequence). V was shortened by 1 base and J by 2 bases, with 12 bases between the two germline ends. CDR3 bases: TGTGCCAGCAGCTTAGGGGTAGGGGCGACCTACGAGCAGTACTTC. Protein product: CASSLGVGATYEQYF.

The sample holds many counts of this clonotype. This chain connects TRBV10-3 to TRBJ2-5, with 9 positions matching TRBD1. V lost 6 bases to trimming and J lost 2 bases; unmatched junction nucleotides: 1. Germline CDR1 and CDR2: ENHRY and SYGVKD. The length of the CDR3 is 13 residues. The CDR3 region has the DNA TGTGCCATCAGGACAGGGGGACAAGAGACCCAGTACTTC. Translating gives CAIRTGGQETQYF.

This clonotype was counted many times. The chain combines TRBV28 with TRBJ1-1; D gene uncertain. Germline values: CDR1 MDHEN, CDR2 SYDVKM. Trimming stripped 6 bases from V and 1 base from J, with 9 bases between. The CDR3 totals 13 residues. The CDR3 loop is CASSANQNTEAFF. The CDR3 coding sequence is TGTGCCAGCAGCGCTAACCAGAACACTGAAGCTTTCTTT. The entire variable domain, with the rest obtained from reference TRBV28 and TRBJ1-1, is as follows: DVKVTQSSRYLVKRTGEKVFLECVQDMDHENMFWYRQDPGLGLRLIYFSYDVKMKEKGDIPEGYSVSREKKERFSLILESASTNQTSMYLCASSANQNTEAFFGQGTRLTVV.

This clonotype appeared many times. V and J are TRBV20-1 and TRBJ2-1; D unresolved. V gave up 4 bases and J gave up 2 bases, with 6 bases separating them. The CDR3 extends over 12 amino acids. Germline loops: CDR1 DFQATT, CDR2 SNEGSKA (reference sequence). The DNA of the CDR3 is TGCAGTGCTACGATCCCCTACAATGAGCAGTTCTTC. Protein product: CSATIPYNEQFF.

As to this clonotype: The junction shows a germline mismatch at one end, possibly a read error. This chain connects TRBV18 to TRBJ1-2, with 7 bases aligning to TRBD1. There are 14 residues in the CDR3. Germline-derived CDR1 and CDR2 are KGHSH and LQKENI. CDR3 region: CASSTQGTGSTGAF. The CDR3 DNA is TGTGCCAGCTCAACACAGGGGACCGGGTCAACTGGCGCCTTC.

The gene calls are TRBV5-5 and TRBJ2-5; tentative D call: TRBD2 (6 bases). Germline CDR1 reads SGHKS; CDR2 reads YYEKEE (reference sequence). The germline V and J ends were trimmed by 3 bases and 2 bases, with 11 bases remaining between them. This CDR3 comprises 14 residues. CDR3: CASSSKDYQETQYF. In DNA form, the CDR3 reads TGTGCCAGCAGCTCCAAGGACTATCAAGAGACCCAGTACTTC.

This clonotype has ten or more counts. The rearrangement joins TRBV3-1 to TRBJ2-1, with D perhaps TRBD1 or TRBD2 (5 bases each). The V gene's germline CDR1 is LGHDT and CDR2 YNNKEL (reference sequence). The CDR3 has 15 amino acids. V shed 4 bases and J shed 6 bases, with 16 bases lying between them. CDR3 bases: TGTGCCAGCAGCCTCCGGGACCACCTAACCAATGAGCAGTTCTTC. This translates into CASSLRDHLTNEQFF.

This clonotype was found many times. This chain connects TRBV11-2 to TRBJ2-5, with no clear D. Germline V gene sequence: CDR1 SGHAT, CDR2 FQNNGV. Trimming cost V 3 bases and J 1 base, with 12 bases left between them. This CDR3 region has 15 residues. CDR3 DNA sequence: TGTGCCAGCAGCTTTGGTGGCTTGACCCAAGAGACCCAGTACTTC. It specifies CASSFGGLTQETQYF.

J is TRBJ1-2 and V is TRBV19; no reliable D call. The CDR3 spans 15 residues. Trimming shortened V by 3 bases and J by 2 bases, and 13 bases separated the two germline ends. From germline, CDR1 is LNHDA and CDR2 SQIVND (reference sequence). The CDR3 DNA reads TGTGCCAGTAGTATCAGTCTGGCGGGGAACTATGGCTACACCTTC. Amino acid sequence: CASSISLAGNYGYTF.

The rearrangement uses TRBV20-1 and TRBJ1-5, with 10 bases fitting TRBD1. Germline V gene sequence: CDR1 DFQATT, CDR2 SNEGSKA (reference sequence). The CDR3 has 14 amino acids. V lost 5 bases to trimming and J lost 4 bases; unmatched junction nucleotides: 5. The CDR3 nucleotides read TGCAGTGCTTGGACAGGGGGGAGGAATCAGCCCCAGCATTTT. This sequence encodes CSAWTGGRNQPQHF.

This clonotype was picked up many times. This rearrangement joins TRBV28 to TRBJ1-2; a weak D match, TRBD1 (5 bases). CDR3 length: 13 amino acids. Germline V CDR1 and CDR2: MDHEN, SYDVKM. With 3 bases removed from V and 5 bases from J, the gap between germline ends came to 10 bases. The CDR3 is CASSLRAGYGYTF. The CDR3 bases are TGTGCCAGCAGTTTGAGGGCAGGGTATGGCTACACCTTC.

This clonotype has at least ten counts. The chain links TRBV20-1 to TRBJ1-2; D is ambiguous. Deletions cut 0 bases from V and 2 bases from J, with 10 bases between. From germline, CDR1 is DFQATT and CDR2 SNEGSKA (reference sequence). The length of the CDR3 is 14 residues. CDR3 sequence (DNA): TGCAGTGCTAGAGATGGCAGATCGAACTATGGCTACACCTTC. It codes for CSARDGRSNYGYTF.

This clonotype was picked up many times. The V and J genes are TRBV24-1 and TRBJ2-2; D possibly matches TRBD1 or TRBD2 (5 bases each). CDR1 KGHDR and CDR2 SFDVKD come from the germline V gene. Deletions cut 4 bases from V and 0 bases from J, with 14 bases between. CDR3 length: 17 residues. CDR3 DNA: TGTGCCACCAGTGACGCCATAGGGACCGCGAACACCGGGGAGCTGTTTTTT. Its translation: CATSDAIGTANTGELFF.